This T cell receptor beta chain appears in the sequencing data of a study of blood T cell repertoires in COVID-19. Here immunoSEQ multiplex PCR was the method, and the copy in TCRdb shows in-frame clones only, minus some. The table lists over 20,000 clones, roughly 84% of them singletons. Trimming took 4 bases from V and 1 from J; bases not matched to a gene: 4. Germline CDR1 LGHDT, CDR2 YNNKEL (reference sequence). The CDR3 sequence is 15 residues long. This clonotype was sampled from a human donor in a cohort sampled during active COVID-19. The donor label of this sample is uncertain. The chain has TRBV3-1 (or the pseudogene TRBV3-2) and TRBJ2-5; 9 bases map to TRBD2. Specimen: peripheral blood. The CDR3 spells CASSPQTSGQETQYF. The CDR3 DNA follows: TGTGCCAGCAGCCCGCAGACTAGCGGCCAAGAGACCCAGTACTTC.